A selection of T cell receptor beta chains follows, all from one sample in a study of CD8+ T cells in alopecia areata. The assay was immunoSEQ multiplex PCR, and TCRdb's table has in-frame clones only and misses some. The profile shows some 190,000 clones, 50% to 70% of them singletons. The sample here was CD4+ T cells sorted from blood, taken around week 49, from a patient treated with tofacitinib. These receptors all come from a human donor with alopecia areata. CDR3s include the opening cysteine and the closing phenylalanine or tryptophan. Each record gives: CDR3 length, clone size, V gene, D gene, J gene, CDR3 protein, CDR3 DNA. D genes are given only for firm matches. Clone size is given for some rows only: seen once, a few or many times, or a class if the clone is expanded.

15	-	TRBV5-1	TRBD1	TRBJ1-1	CASSWDRAGNTEAFF	TGCGCCAGCAGCTGGGACAGAGCGGGGAACACTGAAGCTTTCTTT
16	few	TRBV15	-	TRBJ2-6	CATSRPTVSGANVLTF	TGTGCCACCAGCAGACCGACAGTCTCTGGGGCCAACGTCCTGACTTTC
13	-	TRBV5-1	-	TRBJ2-5	CASNRDTQETQYF	TGCGCCAGCAACCGGGACACACAAGAGACCCAGTACTTC
14	-	TRBV6-5	-	TRBJ1-2	CASSYLGQSYGYTF	TGTGCCAGCAGTTACCTTGGACAGAGCTATGGCTACACCTTC
15	once	TRBV5-6	-	TRBJ2-5	CASSFRAVGQETQYF	TGTGCCAGCAGCTTCAGGGCGGTTGGTCAGGAGACCCAGTACTTC
15	-	TRBV5-1	-	TRBJ2-3	CASSLLAVRTDTQYF	TGCGCCAGCAGCTTGTTGGCGGTACGCACAGATACGCAGTATTTT
14	few	TRBV29-1	TRBD2	TRBJ2-5	CSVDMAGGRETQYF	TGCAGCGTTGATATGGCGGGGGGCCGAGAGACCCAGTACTTC
15	-	TRBV5-4	-	TRBJ2-7	CASSLDPGSNYEQYF	TGTGCCAGCAGCTTGGATCCAGGATCAAACTACGAGCAGTACTTC
14	-	TRBV5-6	TRBD1	TRBJ1-1	CASSYRDRGTEAFF	TGTGCCAGCAGCTACCGGGACAGGGGCACTGAAGCTTTCTTT
15	-	TRBV5-6	-	TRBJ1-1	CASSLITGASRRAFF	TGTGCCAGCAGCTTGATAACTGGGGCCTCAAGACGAGCTTTCTTT
14	-	TRBV30	-	TRBJ1-1	CAWSVGHGNTEAFF	TGTGCCTGGAGTGTCGGTCACGGGAACACTGAAGCTTTCTTT
13	-	TRBV5-1	-	TRBJ1-1	CASSLWENTEAFF	TGCGCCAGCAGCTTATGGGAGAACACTGAAGCTTTCTTT
16	once	TRBV4-1	-	TRBJ1-1	CASSLSPGAMNTEAFF	TGCGCCAGCAGCCTAAGCCCAGGAGCTATGAACACTGAAGCTTTCTTT
12	-	TRBV30	-	TRBJ1-1	CAWSGGGTEAFF	TGTGCCTGGAGTGGTGGTGGCACTGAAGCTTTCTTT
14	-	TRBV5-6	-	TRBJ2-7	CASSMGRSYNEQYF	TGTGCCAGCAGCATGGGACGGAGCTACAACGAGCAGTACTTC
15	-	TRBV4-2	TRBD1	TRBJ1-1	CASSLNLRGRGEAFF	TGTGCCAGCAGCCTAAACCTCAGGGGGCGGGGTGAAGCTTTCTTT
16	-	TRBV5-4	TRBD1	TRBJ2-1	CASSLPDRGLGNEQFF	TGTGCCAGCAGCTTGCCTGACAGGGGACTGGGGAATGAGCAGTTCTTC
13	-	TRBV5-6	-	TRBJ1-2	CASSLQGPYGYTF	TGTGCCAGCAGCTTACAGGGCCCCTATGGCTACACCTTC
18	-	TRBV2	TRBD2	TRBJ2-4	CASSDPKTSGVAKNIQYF	TGTGCCAGCAGTGACCCAAAGACTAGCGGTGTAGCCAAAAACATTCAGTACTTC
13	-	TRBV4-1	-	TRBJ2-7	CASSQVSPPEQYF	TGCGCCAGCAGCCAAGTCTCCCCTCCCGAGCAGTACTTC
13	-	TRBV4-3	-	TRBJ1-2	CASSQEVSYGYTF	TGCGCCAGCAGCCAAGAAGTAAGCTATGGCTACACCTTC
16	few	TRBV4-3	TRBD1	TRBJ1-2	CASSQNSRDRAYGYTF	TGCGCCAGCAGCCAAAATTCCCGGGACAGGGCTTATGGCTACACCTTC
13	once	TRBV5-6	-	TRBJ1-4	CASSRGGREKLFF	TGTGCCAGCAGCCGGGGGGGTCGTGAAAAACTGTTTTTT
16	few	TRBV6-6	TRBD1	TRBJ1-1	CASSQGTGGPGTEAFF	TGTGCCAGCAGTCAGGGGACAGGTGGGCCCGGGACCGAAGCTTTCTTT
13	-	TRBV7-7	-	TRBJ2-1	CASSLSRGNEQFF	TGTGCCAGCAGCTTATCCAGGGGCAATGAGCAGTTCTTC
15	once	TRBV30	-	TRBJ1-1	CAWRGRARMNTEAFF	TGTGCCTGGAGAGGGAGGGCGCGGATGAACACTGAAGCTTTCTTT
14	once	TRBV30	-	TRBJ1-1	CAWSEGGSRQEAFF	TGTGCCTGGAGTGAAGGTGGGTCACGTCAGGAAGCTTTCTTT
14	-	TRBV30	-	TRBJ1-2	CAWSYKGVAEGYTF	TGTGCCTGGAGTTACAAGGGAGTTGCAGAAGGCTACACCTTC
12	-	TRBV5-1	-	TRBJ2-7	CASSLRDYEQYF	TGCGCCAGCAGCTTGAGAGACTACGAGCAGTACTTC
15	-	TRBV6-5	-	TRBJ2-7	CASSYSISHDYEQYF	TGTGCCAGCAGTTACTCGATATCGCACGACTACGAGCAGTACTTC
15	few	TRBV5-1	-	TRBJ2-1	CASSLGRTAQNEQFF	TGCGCCAGCAGCTTGGGGCGGACGGCTCAAAATGAGCAGTTCTTC
12	-	TRBV29-1	TRBD1	TRBJ1-1	CSVRDRVSEAFF	TGCAGCGTTCGCGACAGGGTTTCTGAAGCTTTCTTT
13	-	TRBV7-9	-	TRBJ2-7	CASSFSGSYEQYF	TGTGCCAGCAGCTTTTCAGGCTCCTACGAGCAGTACTTC
15	-	TRBV30	-	TRBJ2-6	CAWSAGLSGANVLTF	TGTGCCTGGAGTGCCGGACTTTCTGGGGCCAACGTCCTGACTTTC
14	-	TRBV27	-	TRBJ1-1	CASSPSAVPTEAFF	TGTGCCAGCAGTCCTTCGGCCGTACCTACTGAAGCTTTCTTT
13	-	TRBV5-1	TRBD1	TRBJ1-1	CASRGTENTEAFF	TGCGCCAGCAGGGGGACAGAGAACACTGAAGCTTTCTTT
13	-	TRBV4-3	-	TRBJ2-7	CASSQDRQPEQYF	TGCGCCAGCAGCCAAGACCGACAGCCCGAGCAGTACTTC
15	-	TRBV6-1	TRBD1	TRBJ2-1	CASSARQGTYNEQFF	TGTGCCAGCAGTGCGAGACAGGGCACCTACAATGAGCAGTTCTTC
14	many	TRBV14	-	TRBJ2-2	CASRETGLDGELFF	TGTGCCAGCAGGGAAACAGGTCTTGACGGGGAGCTGTTTTTT
14	-	TRBV15	-	TRBJ1-2	CATSGDFKGNGYTF	TGTGCCACTAGTGGGGACTTCAAAGGCAATGGCTACACCTTC
16	-	TRBV4-3	TRBD1	TRBJ1-2	CASSQDPGQGGSGYTF	TGCGCCAGCAGCCAAGACCCGGGACAGGGGGGGAGTGGCTACACCTTC
13	once	TRBV27	-	TRBJ1-1	CASSSGGGTEAFF	TGTGCCAGCAGTTCCGGGGGGGGAACTGAAGCTTTCTTT
17	-	TRBV4-3	TRBD2	TRBJ2-3	CASSQEFTSGSTDTQYF	TGCGCCAGCAGCCAAGAATTTACTAGCGGTAGCACAGATACGCAGTATTTT
15	-	TRBV14	TRBD1	TRBJ2-5	CASSVPGQGAGMQYF	TGTGCCAGCAGCGTACCGGGACAGGGGGCAGGGATGCAGTACTTC
14	-	TRBV30	TRBD2	TRBJ2-3	CAWSTSGGPDTQYF	TGTGCCTGGAGTACTAGCGGGGGTCCAGATACGCAGTATTTT
12	-	TRBV29-1	TRBD1	TRBJ1-1	CSATGERTEAFF	TGCAGCGCCACAGGGGAGAGGACTGAAGCTTTCTTT